A single TCR beta chain is shown here with its context. The antigen is undetermined. Lactation, pregnancy, other autoimmune disease or uncontrolled infection led to exclusion of patients. The TCR beta CDR3 regions underwent amplification using RNA transcripts as the source. The HTBI primer set drove a first-round RT-PCR of the TCR CDR3. TCRdb ran MiXCR on the multiplex PCR reads and lists one entry per CDR3 protein. The data hold 660,000 or so distinct CDR3 sequences, with roughly 46% observed a single time. The sample originates from a study of T cells in Graves' hyperthyroidism and ophthalmopathy. General study points: It was a median roughly six months before onset that the model predicted ophthalmopathy.

This CDR3 has 15 residues. V dropped 3 bases and J dropped 8 bases, with 16 bases sitting between them. Germline V gives CDR1 SGHVS, CDR2 FNYEAQ. This chain links TRBV7-6 with TRBJ1-4; tentative D call: TRBD1 (5 bases). The sample taken for sequencing was peripheral blood or thyroid tissue (not recorded which). The receptor's source is an adult man with Graves' disease, either hyperthyroidism or ophthalmopathy (not recorded which). As DNA, the CDR3 is TGTGCCAGCAGCTTCAGGGAAGAGGGTCGGGAAAAACTGTTTTTT. Protein: CASSFREEGREKLFF.